This TCR beta chain was sequenced in a study of T cells in Graves' hyperthyroidism and ophthalmopathy. Study at large: Peripheral blood was obtained at initial diagnosis, preceding any treatment. Study-wide results and caveats: By a 13 V-J model, ophthalmopathy was set apart from stable hyperthyroidism.

Regions amplified from RNA transcripts were the TCR beta CDR3 regions. HTBI primers were the set used in a first-round RT-PCR of the TCR CDR3. From the multiplex PCR reads, TCRdb called clonotypes with MiXCR, one entry per CDR3 protein. The profile shows about 640,000 distinct CDR3 sequences, less than 25% of them singletons. The CDR3 contains 16 residues. Germline V gives CDR1 DFQATT, CDR2 SNEGSKA (reference sequence). V was trimmed by 0 bases and J by 0 bases, leaving 14 bases between them. Clinical symptoms, serum thyroxine and TRAb, thyroid ultrasound and orbital computed tomography were used for the diagnoses. PBMCs stemmed from around 10 ml fresh peripheral blood. In regard to this clonotype: Its antigen is as yet unknown.

The chain has TRBV20-1 and TRBJ2-5; TRBD2 is a possible D gene (5 bases). This clonotype was sampled from a man aged 30 to 45 with Graves' ophthalmopathy. The material sequenced was blood. CDR3 region: CSARDLRAAYQETQYF. CDR3 DNA sequence: TGCAGTGCTAGAGATCTTCGAGCGGCTTACCAAGAGACCCAGTACTTC.